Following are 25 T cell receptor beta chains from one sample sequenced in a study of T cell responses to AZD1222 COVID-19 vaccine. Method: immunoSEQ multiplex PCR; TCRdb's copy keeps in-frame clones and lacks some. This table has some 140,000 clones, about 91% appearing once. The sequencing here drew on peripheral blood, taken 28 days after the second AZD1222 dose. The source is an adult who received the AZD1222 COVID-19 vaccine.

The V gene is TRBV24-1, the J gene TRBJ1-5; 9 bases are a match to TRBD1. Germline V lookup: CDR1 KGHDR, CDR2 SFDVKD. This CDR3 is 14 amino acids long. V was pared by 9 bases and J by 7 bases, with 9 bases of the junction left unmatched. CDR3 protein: CATLRDRASQPQHF. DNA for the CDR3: TGTGCCACCCTGCGGGACAGGGCGTCGCAGCCCCAGCATTTT.

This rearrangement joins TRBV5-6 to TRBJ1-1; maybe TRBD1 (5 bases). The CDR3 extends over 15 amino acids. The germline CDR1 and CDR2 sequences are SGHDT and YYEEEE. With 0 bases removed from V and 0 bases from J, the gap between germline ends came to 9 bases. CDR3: CASSLGTGLNTEAFF. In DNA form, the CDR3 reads TGTGCCAGCAGCTTGGGCACAGGCTTGAACACTGAAGCTTTCTTT.

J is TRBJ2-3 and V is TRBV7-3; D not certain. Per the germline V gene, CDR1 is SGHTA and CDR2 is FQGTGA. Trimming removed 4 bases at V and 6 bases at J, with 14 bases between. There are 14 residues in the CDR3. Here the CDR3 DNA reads TGTGCCAGCAGCTCCCCAAATGGGTTGGATACGCAGTATTTT. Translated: CASSSPNGLDTQYF.

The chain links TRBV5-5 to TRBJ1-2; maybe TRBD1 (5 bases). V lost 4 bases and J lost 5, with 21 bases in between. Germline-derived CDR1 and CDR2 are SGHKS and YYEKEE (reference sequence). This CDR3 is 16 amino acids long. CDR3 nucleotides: TGTGCCAGCAGCCTTTTCGGGTCAGGGATTACTTATGGCTACACCTTC. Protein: CASSLFGSGITYGYTF.

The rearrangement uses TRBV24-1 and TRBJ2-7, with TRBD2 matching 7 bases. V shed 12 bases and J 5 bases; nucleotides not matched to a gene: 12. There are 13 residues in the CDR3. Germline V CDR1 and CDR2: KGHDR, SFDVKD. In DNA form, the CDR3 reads TGTGCCCCGTGGGGCGGGAGCCCCCACGAGCAGTACGTC. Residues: CAPWGGSPHEQYV.

CDR3 DNA: TGTGCCAGCAGCCAGGGACAGACCTACGAGCAGTACGTC. Protein product: CASSQGQTYEQYV. This chain uses TRBV6-5 with TRBJ2-7; 7 positions agree with TRBD1. The V segment lost 6 bases and the J segment 2 bases; nucleotides outside the gene matches: 4. The length of the CDR3 is 13 residues. Germline-derived CDR1 and CDR2 are MNHEY and SVGAGI.

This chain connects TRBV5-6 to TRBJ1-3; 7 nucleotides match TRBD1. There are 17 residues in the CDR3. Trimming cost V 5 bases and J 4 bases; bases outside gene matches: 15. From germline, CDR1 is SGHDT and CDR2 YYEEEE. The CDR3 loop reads CASSRTVRGNKGNTIYF. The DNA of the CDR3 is TGTGCCAGCAGTAGGACCGTCAGGGGGAATAAAGGAAACACCATATATTTT.

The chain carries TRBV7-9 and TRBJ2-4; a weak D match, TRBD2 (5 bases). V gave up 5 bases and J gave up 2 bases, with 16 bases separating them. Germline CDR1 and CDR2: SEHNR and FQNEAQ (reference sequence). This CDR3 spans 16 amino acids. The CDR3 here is CASSEVRDFPKNIQYF. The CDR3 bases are TGTGCCAGCAGCGAAGTCCGGGATTTCCCCAAAAACATTCAGTACTTC.

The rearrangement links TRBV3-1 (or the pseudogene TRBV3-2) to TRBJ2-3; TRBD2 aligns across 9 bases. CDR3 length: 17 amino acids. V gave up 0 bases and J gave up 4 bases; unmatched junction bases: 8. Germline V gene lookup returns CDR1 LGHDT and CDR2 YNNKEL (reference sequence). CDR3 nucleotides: TGTGCCAGCAGCCAAGATTTCCAGCGGGAGGTGGCAGATACGCAGTATTTT. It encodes CASSQDFQREVADTQYF.

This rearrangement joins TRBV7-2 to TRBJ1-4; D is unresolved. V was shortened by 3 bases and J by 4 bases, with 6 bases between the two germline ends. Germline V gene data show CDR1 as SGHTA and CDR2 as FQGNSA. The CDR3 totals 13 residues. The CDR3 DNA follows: TGTGCCAGCAGCTTTACCCATAATGAAAAACTGTTTTTT. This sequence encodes CASSFTHNEKLFF.

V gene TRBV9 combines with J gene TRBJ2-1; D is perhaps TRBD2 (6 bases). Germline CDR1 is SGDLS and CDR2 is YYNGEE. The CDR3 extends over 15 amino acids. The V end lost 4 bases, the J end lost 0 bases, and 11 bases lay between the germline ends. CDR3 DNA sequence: TGTGCCAGCAGCCCTCCGGGAGTCTCCTACAATGAGCAGTTCTTC. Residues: CASSPPGVSYNEQFF.

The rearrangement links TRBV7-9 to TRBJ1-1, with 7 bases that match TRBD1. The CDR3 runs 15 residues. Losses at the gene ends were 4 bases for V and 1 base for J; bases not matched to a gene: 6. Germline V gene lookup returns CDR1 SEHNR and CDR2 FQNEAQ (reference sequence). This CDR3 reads CASSYMDRPNTEAFF. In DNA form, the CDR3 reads TGTGCCAGCAGCTACATGGACAGGCCGAACACTGAAGCTTTCTTT.

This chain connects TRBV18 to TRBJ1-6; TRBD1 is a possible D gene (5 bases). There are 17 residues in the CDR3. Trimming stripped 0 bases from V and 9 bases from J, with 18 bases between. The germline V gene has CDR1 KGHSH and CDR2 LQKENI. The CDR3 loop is CASSPPGATGARSPLHF. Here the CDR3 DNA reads TGTGCCAGCTCACCACCCGGGGCCACCGGGGCTCGTTCACCCCTCCACTTT.

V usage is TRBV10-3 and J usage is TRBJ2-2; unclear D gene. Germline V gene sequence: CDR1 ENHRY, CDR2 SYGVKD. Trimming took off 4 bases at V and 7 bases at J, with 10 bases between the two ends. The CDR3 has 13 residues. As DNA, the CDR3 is TGTGCCATCAGTGGCAGGACGGGCGGGGAGCTGTTTTTT. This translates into CAISGRTGGELFF.

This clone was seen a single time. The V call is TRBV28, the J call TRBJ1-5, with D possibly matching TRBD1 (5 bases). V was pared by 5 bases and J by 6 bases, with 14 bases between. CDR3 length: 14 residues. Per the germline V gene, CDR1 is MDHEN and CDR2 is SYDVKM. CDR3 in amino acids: CASSLNPGRQPQHF. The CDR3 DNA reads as TGTGCCAGCAGTCTTAACCCAGGGCGTCAGCCCCAGCATTTT.

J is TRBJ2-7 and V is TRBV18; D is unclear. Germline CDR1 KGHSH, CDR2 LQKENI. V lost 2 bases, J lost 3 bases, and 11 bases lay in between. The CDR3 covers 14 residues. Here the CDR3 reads CASSPGVGRYEQYV. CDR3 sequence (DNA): TGTGCCAGCTCACCAGGAGTGGGCCGCTACGAGCAGTACGTC.

The CDR3 DNA reads as TGTGCCAGCAGCTTAGAGTCCCCGCAGCCCCAGCATTTT. It encodes CASSLESPQPQHF. The genes are TRBV7-9 and TRBJ1-5, with D hard to call. The V gene's germline CDR1 is SEHNR and CDR2 FQNEAQ (reference sequence). The CDR3 sequence is 13 residues long. V lost 1 base and J 7 bases, leaving 8 bases between the germline ends.

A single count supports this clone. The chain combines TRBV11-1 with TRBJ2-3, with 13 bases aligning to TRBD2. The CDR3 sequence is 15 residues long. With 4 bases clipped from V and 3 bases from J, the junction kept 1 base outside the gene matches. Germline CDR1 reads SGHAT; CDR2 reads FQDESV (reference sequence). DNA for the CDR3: TGTGCCAGCAGCTGGACTAGCGGGAGTACAGATACGCAGTATTTT. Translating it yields CASSWTSGSTDTQYF.

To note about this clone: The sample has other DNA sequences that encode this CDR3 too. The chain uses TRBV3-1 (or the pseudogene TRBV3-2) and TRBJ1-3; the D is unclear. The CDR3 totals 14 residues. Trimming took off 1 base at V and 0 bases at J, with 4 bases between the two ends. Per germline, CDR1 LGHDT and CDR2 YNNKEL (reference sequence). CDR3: CASSQVNSGNTIYF. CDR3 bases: TGTGCCAGCAGCCAAGTCAACTCTGGAAACACCATATATTTT.

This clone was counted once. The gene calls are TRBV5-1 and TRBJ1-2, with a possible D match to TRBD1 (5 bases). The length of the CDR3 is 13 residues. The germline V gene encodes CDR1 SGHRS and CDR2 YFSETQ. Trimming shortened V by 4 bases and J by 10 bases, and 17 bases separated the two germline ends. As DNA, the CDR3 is TGCGCCAGCAGCGTGGGGACCCTTGGCCTCTACACCTTC. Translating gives CASSVGTLGLYTF.

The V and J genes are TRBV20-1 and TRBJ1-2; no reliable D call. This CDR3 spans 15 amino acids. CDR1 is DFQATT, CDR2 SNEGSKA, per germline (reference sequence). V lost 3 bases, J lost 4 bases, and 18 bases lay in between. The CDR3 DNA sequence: TGCAGTGCTAGTCCCCCAGGCGGCGAGAGCTATGGCTACACCTTC. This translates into CSASPPGGESYGYTF.

CDR3: CASSQTDAFGYTF. CDR3 nucleotide sequence: TGTGCCAGCAGCCAAACGGACGCGTTTGGCTACACCTTC. The chain carries TRBV16 and TRBJ1-2; unclear D gene. Trimming took off 2 bases at V and 7 bases at J, with 11 bases between the two ends. This CDR3 is built from 13 residues. The germline CDR1 and CDR2 sequences are KGHSY and FQNENV.

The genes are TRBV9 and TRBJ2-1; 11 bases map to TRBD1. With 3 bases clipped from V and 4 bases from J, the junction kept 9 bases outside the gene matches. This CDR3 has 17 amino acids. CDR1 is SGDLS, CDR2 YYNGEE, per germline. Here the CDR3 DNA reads TGTGCCAGCAGCGAAGACATCCGGGACAGGGGGTACAATGAGCAGTTCTTC. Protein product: CASSEDIRDRGYNEQFF. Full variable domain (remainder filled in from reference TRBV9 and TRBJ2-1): DSGVTQTPKHLITATGQRVTLRCSPRSGDLSVYWYQQSLDQGLQFLIQYYNGEERAKGNILERFSAQQFPDLHSELNLSSLELGDSALYFCASSEDIRDRGYNEQFFGPGTRLTVL.

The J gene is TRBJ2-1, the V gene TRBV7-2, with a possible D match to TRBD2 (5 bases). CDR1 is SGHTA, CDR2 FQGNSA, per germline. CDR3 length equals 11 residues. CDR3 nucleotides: TGTGCTAGCGAAGCCTACAATGAGCAGTTCTTC. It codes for CASEAYNEQFF.

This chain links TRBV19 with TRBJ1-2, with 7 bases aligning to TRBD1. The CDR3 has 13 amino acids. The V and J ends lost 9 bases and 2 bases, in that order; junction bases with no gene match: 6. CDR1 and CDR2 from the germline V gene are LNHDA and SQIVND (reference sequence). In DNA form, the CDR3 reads TGTGCCAGCTCCCAGGACAGGAACTATGGCTACACCTTC. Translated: CASSQDRNYGYTF.